The sequence of this T cell receptor (beta chain) was determined in a study of blood T cell repertoires in COVID-19 (dated by TCRdb to about 2020). In the study overall: Samples from collaborators originated in the United States, Italy and Spain and spanned both the acute and convalescent phases of COVID-19. The material from the prospective study consisted of cDNA or gDNA derived from T cells, B-cell-depleted T cells, or PBMCs. Subjects who had been exposed to COVID-19, were actively infected with it, or had recovered from it provided the deeply sampled blood TCRbeta repertoires that made up the dataset. A freely available public database, intended as a resource for researchers studying the immune response to SARS-CoV-2, is where the repertoires were released. The samples were drawn from two sources: the first 160 participants of the ongoing ImmuneRACE study, and some 1,300 subjects contributed by 6 global collaborators. Nearly every sample came with metadata listing a de-identified subject ID, COVID-19 status, age in years and sex. HLA class I and class II types, where available, came from metadata supplied by the sample provider rather than from assay-based typing.

Whole blood was collected in K2EDTA tubes by collaborating institutions according to the institutions' own protocols. Collaborator samples were shipped for TCRbeta analysis as frozen whole blood, isolated PBMCs, or DNA extracted from either sample type. Broad study findings and their caveats: Clinical and demographic metadata were provided uncurated, with the amount varying by source and participant.

Reading from cysteine to phenylalanine, the CDR3 counts 14 amino acids. The DNA shown is the 42-base CDR3, in frame from base 1. Trimming at the junction amounts to 6 bases on V and 2 bases on J, and the germline ends lie 14 bases apart. Looking up the germline V gene yields CDR1 SNHLY and CDR2 FYNNEI. TCRbeta CDR3 regions were amplified from genomic DNA by means of the immunoSEQ Assay, a bias-controlled multiplex PCR. Regarding the original processing steps: Within the assay, amplification of reference gene primers was used to estimate how many nucleated cells each sample contained. To quantify the absolute abundance of each unique TCRbeta CDR3 rearrangement, sequence reads were collapsed and filtered. Productive Simpson clonality was computed per sample as the square root of Simpson's diversity index over productive rearrangements. This immuneACCESS table, as held by TCRdb, lists in-frame sequences with V and J called but not all clones. Of the missing ones, under half trace to an unresolved V gene in checked studies; the others have no known cause. That table supplies the V and J calls and clone size; D and trimming were determined from the DNA. The sample table contains around 180,000 clones; only one count was recorded for more than 85% of them. The ten largest clones add up to 2% to 2.5% of the sample.

This clone was seen only once. What antigen it recognizes has not been identified. One base away there is no much larger clone; base qualities are not given. This receptor was taken from a man aged 70 or older with active or convalescent COVID-19. Sequencing was carried out using peripheral blood. The chain joins TRBV2 to TRBJ2-7, and perhaps TRBD2 as D gene, on 6 matching bases. The sequenced DNA is TGTGCCAGCAGCCCCCGACTAGAGCCCTACGAGCAGTACTTC. The translation is CASSPRLEPYEQYF.